These T cell receptor beta chains were read from a single sample in a study of human T cells and chemical hapten exposure. TCRdb reprocessed the RACE reads via MiXCR and lists one record per CDR3 protein. Of roughly 40,000 distinct CDR3 sequences in the sample, 10% to 15% were seen once. The sequences come from whole blood, collected in connection with sensitization to the hapten diphenylcyclopropenone (DPC). The origin of the receptors is a woman in her 40s with alopecia areata. Some clones in this sample may be carry-over from other donors' samples. The conserved cysteine and the conserved F or W are not part of the CDR3 here. D genes are given only for firm matches. Rows give clone size only sometimes, using once, few, many, or a class for an expanded clone.

- TRBV19 TRBD2 ASTQTSGTDTQY
- TRBV11-3 - ASSLSTNTGELI
many TRBV10-3 - AISDIENWTNEQY
- TRBV10-3 TRBD1 AISEDRQGTEQF
few TRBV5-1 - ASSLAPQRRTDTQY
many TRBV19 - ASSKGYTGTHNQPQH
many TRBV28 - ASSAGRGGGYNEQF
- TRBV9 TRBD1 ASSPSSGQGNSPLH
many TRBV20-1 TRBD1 SAIQGVNTEAF
- TRBV7-2 - ASSLAVVNEQF
- TRBV21-1 - ASRRSNQPQH
many TRBV3-1 - ASRPGPNSPLH
many TRBV18 TRBD2 ASSLSGGGNNEQF
few TRBV10-1 - ASSEGPRTSTDTQY
- TRBV20-1 - SARRGNYGYT
many TRBV7-2 TRBD2 ASSPPGLAGGGETQY
many TRBV6-1 TRBD2 ASNPAGFGETQY
- TRBV9 - ASTFSGNSPLH
few TRBV7-2 - ASSLRISNEQF
many TRBV5-1 - ASSFLRDFYT
few TRBV29-1 TRBD2 SGSSGRAANEQF
few TRBV29-1 TRBD2 SVVAGETYNEQF
- TRBV20-1 TRBD1 SALKDRGSEAF
many TRBV24-1 TRBD1 ATSGPTGPRGNTEAF
few TRBV20-1 - SAFKTGSYEQY
many TRBV18 - ASSPRQGRGGEQY
few TRBV10-3 - AIRAGTADDTQY